The TCR beta chain under discussion was sequenced for a study of cytomegalovirus exposure and HLA in healthy donors. As for this clone: Its antigen is unknown.

Germline CDR1 reads MNHEY; CDR2 reads SVGAGI. The CDR3 has 14 residues. Trimming took 2 bases from V and 5 from J, leaving 9 bases between them. Use of 60 Vbeta and 13 Jbeta primers characterized the PCR. Under the authors' procedure: An analysis that came later counted 80 million or so unique TCR beta chains, 9 million to 12 million shared. Method: immunoSEQ multiplex PCR; TCRdb's copy keeps in-frame clones and lacks some. The V and J calls and the clone size are those of that table, but D and trimming were determined from the DNA. This table holds about 250,000 clones, under 80% found once. Study outcomes and limitations: For cytomegalovirus status, the classifier reportedly gave diagnoses with high specificity and sensitivity. CMV serostatus was the sole immune exposure information available. In vitro experiments confirmed that a few CMV-associated chains were specific for CMV antigens.

The chain employs TRBV6-5 and TRBJ2-2; weak D call: TRBD1 (5 bases). The material sequenced was PBMCs. This TCR came from a female donor in good health and CMV-seronegative. CDR3 loop: CASSYRGQTGELFF. In DNA form, the CDR3 reads TGTGCCAGCAGTTACAGGGGTCAGACCGGGGAGCTGTTTTTT.